This TCR beta chain was obtained from a study of monozygotic twins with inflammatory bowel disease. The study subjected TCRalpha and TCRbeta cDNA to two nested PCRs of around 15 and 9 cycles. With the 5' RACE reads reprocessed, TCRdb shows one record per CDR3 protein and no DNA. The sample's table shows more than 300,000 distinct CDR3 sequences. CDR3 size: 13 residues. Blood was drawn at approximately 2.3 ml per donor. The TCR originated in a human donor with ulcerative colitis or Crohn's disease, or a healthy co-twin of an affected twin (not recorded which). The chain couples TRBV12-3 or TRBV12-4 to TRBJ1-1; TCRdb's D gene call, TRBD1, goes unchecked for lack of DNA. Sequenced sample: blood. CDR3 sequence reads: CASASQGGTEAFF.